The 5 T cell receptor beta chains in this list originate from one sample, sequenced in a study of identical twins. TCRdb called the 5' RACE reads again in MiXCR, with one record for every CDR3 protein. This sample has a few hundred thousand distinct CDR3 sequences, with about 24% found just once. These records were also assigned to another study, of T cells expressing NK-cell markers.

Sequencing was carried out using CD4+ T cells sorted from blood. The receptors stem from a woman aged 18-35 years in good health.

This clonotype was recorded a few times. The CDR3: CASSFPWDTQYF. Written as DNA, the CDR3 is TGTGCCAGCAGCTTCCCCTGGGATACGCAGTATTTT. The chain joins TRBV12-3 or TRBV12-4 to TRBJ2-3; D ambiguous. V was pared by 6 bases and J by 6 bases, with 10 bases between. The CDR3 runs 12 residues.

V gene TRBV24-1 combines with J gene TRBJ2-1; D is uncertain. The ends were cut back, 3 bases at V and 1 base at J, with 12 bases in the middle. Per the germline V gene, CDR1 is KGHDR and CDR2 is SFDVKD. The CDR3 has 16 amino acids. The CDR3 protein is CATSDGLATSYNEQFF. CDR3 DNA sequence: TGTGCCACCAGTGATGGATTAGCAACTTCCTACAATGAGCAGTTCTTC.

The V and J genes are TRBV4-3 and TRBJ1-1; D is unclear. The V end lost 4 bases, the J end lost 0 bases, and 12 bases lay between the germline ends. The CDR3 loop spans 15 amino acids. Germline values: CDR1 LGHNA, CDR2 YSLEER. CDR3 bases: TGCGCCAGCAGCCCCGACGCCAGCCTGAACACTGAAGCTTTCTTT. Residues: CASSPDASLNTEAFF.

This clonotype appeared many times. This chain connects TRBV29-1 to TRBJ2-1, with 8 bases matching TRBD1. V gave up 8 bases and J gave up 6 bases; unmatched junction bases: 3. CDR1 and CDR2 from the germline V gene are SQVTM and ANQGSEA. This CDR3 comprises 11 residues. The CDR3 region is CSSDRGNEQFF. CDR3 in DNA: TGCAGCAGCGACAGGGGCAATGAGCAGTTCTTC.

The chain joins TRBV10-3 to TRBJ1-2, with D hard to call. Per the germline V gene, CDR1 is ENHRY and CDR2 is SYGVKD. With 4 bases removed from V and 2 bases from J, the gap between germline ends came to 14 bases. CDR3 size: 15 residues. CDR3 sequence reads: CAISGPPRRNYGYTF. CDR3 in DNA: TGTGCCATCAGTGGACCTCCCCGTAGAAACTATGGCTACACCTTC.